One TCR beta chain is described in this entry. This specimen comes from a study of blood T cell repertoires in COVID-19. Study information: Sites in the United States, Italy and Spain provided acute and convalescent COVID-19 samples. The analysed material was cDNA or gDNA that came from T cells, B-cell-depleted T cells, or PBMCs.

The CDR3 sequence is 12 residues long. Trimming removed 2 bases from V and 9 bases from J, with 10 bases in between. Germline V gene lookup returns CDR1 SNHLY and CDR2 FYNNEI. Assignments of participants to cohorts depended upon their own reported clinical history. Cohort 3 recovery required two negative PCRs, clearance, or symptom resolution. Sequencing was performed with immunoSEQ multiplex PCR; in TCRdb, only in-frame clones are kept and a portion is missing. The sample carries over 300,000 clones, 80% to 90% recorded once. The chain joins TRBV2 to TRBJ1-1; D unresolved. This receptor was obtained from a man in his thirties or forties who had recovered from COVID-19. Sequencing was done on a sample of PBMCs or T cells enriched from blood (not recorded which). The CDR3 is CASSEQDGKAFF. The CDR3, as DNA: TGTGCCAGCAGTGAACAGGACGGGAAAGCTTTCTTT.